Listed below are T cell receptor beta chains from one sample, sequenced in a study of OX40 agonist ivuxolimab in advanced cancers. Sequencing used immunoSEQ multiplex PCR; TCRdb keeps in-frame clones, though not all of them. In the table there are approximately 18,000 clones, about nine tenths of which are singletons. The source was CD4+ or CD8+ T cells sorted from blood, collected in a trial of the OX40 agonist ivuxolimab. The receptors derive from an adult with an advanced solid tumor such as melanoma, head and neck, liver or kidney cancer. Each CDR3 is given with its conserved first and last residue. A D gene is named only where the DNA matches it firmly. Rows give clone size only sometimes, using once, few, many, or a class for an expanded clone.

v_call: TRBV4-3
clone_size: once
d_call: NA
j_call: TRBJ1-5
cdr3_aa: CASSQGTPGVGQPQHF
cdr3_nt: TGCGCCAGCAGCCAAGGTACACCAGGGGTCGGTCAGCCCCAGCATTTT

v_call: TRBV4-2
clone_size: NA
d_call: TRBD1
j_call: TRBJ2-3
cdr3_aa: CASSQDEAVTALGQPTTDTQYF
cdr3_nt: TGTGCCAGCAGCCAAGATGAGGCCGTGACCGCCCTGGGACAGCCAACCACAGATACGCAGTATTTT

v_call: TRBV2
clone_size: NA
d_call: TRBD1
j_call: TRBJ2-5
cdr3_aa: CASRRDSQGTQYF
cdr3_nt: TGTGCCAGCAGAAGGGACAGCCAAGGGACCCAGTACTTC

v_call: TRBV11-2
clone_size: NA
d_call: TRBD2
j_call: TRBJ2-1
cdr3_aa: CASSFGTSRNEQFF
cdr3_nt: TGTGCCAGCAGCTTCGGGACTAGTCGGAATGAGCAGTTCTTC

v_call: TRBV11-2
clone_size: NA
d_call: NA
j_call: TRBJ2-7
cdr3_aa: CASSLFPGSSYEQYF
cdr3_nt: TGTGCCAGCAGCTTATTTCCGGGGAGCTCCTACGAGCAGTACTTC

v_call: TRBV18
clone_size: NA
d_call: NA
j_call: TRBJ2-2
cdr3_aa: CASSPQFAGNTGELFF
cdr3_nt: TGTGCCAGCTCACCACAATTTGCAGGAAACACCGGGGAGCTGTTTTTT

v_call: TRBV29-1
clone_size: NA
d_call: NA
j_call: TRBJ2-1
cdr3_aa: CSVGLPRSEQFF
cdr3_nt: TGCAGCGTTGGTTTACCCAGGAGTGAGCAGTTCTTC

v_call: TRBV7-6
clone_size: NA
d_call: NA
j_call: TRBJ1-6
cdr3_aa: CASSQHRNSPLHF
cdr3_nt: TGTGCCAGCAGCCAACACCGTAATTCACCCCTCCACTTT

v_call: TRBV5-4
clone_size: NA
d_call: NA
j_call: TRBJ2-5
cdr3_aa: CASSLGLDQGTQYF
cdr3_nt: TGTGCCAGCAGCCTAGGGCTAGACCAAGGGACCCAGTACTTC

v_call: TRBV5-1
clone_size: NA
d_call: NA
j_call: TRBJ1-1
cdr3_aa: CASSLDLQGVTEAFF
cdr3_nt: TGCGCCAGCAGCTTGGATCTACAGGGAGTCACTGAAGCTTTCTTT

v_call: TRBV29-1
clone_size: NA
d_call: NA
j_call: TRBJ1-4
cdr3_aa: CSAGQLNEKLFF
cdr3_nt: TGCAGCGCCGGTCAGCTTAATGAAAAACTGTTTTTT

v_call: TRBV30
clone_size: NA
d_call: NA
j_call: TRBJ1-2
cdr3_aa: CAWARDRYTF
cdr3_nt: TGTGCCTGGGCCAGGGATCGCTACACCTTC

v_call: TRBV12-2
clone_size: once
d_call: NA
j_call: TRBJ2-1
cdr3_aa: CASRLTGLAVGGEQFF
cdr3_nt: TGTGCAAGTCGCTTAACGGGACTAGCGGTAGGCGGTGAGCAGTTCTTC

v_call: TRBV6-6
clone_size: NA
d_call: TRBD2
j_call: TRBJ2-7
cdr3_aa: CASSSAEGRGSYEQYF
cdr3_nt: TGTGCCAGCAGTTCCGCGGAAGGGAGGGGCTCCTACGAGCAGTACTTC

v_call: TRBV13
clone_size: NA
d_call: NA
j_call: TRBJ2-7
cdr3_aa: CASSLEGVGYEQYF
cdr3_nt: TGTGCCAGCAGCTTAGAGGGGGTGGGCTACGAGCAGTACTTC

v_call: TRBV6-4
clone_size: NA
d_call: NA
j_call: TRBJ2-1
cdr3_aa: CASSDSTLHNEQFF
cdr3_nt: TGTGCCAGCAGTGACTCAACCCTCCACAATGAGCAGTTCTTC

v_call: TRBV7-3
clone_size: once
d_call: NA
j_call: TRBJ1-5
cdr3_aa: CASSLTGPHSNQPQHF
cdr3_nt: TGTGCCAGCAGCTTAACAGGGCCACATAGCAATCAGCCCCAGCATTTT

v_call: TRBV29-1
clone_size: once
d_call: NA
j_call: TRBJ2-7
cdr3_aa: CSVSRGHSYEQYF
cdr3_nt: TGCAGCGTTAGTCGCGGGCACTCCTACGAGCAGTACTTC

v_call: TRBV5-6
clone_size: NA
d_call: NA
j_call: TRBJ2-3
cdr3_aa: CASSLGQIAQYF
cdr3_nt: TGTGCCAGCAGCTTGGGGCAGATCGCGCAGTATTTT

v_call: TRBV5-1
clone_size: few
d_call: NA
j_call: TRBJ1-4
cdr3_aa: CASTKTTATNEKLFF
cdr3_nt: TGCGCCAGCACCAAAACAACAGCAACTAATGAAAAACTGTTTTTT

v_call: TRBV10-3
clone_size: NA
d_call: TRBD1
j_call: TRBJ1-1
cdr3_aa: CAIKASTQGAGEAFF
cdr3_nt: TGTGCCATCAAGGCTTCCACTCAGGGGGCTGGTGAAGCTTTCTTT

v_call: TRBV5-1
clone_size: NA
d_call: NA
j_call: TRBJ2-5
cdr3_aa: CASSRDIQETQYF
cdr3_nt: TGCGCCAGCAGCCGAGATATCCAAGAGACCCAGTACTTC

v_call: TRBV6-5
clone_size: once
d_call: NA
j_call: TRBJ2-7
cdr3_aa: CASSFSHEGSYEQYF
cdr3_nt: TGTGCCAGCAGTTTTAGCCATGAAGGGTCCTACGAGCAGTACTTC

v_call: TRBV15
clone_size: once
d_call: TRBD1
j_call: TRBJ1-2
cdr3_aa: CATSTETGGKGWGSYGYTF
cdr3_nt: TGTGCCACCAGCACCGAGACAGGGGGCAAAGGTTGGGGATCCTATGGCTACACCTTC

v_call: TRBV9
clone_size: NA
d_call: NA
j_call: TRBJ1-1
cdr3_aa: CASSFRGSMNTEAFF
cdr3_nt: TGTGCCAGCAGCTTCAGAGGGAGTATGAACACTGAAGCTTTCTTT